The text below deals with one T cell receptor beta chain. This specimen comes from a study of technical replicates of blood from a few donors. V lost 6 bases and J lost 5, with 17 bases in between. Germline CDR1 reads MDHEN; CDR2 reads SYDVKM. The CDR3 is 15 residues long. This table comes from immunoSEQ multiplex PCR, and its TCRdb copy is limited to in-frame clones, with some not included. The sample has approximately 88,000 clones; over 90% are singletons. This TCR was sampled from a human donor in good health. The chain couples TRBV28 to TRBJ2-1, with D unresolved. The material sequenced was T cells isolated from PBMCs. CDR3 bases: TGTGCCAGCAGGAAGGAAATAGGAGCACACAATGAGCAGTTCTTC. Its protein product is CASRKEIGAHNEQFF.